A selection of T cell receptor beta chains follows, all from one sample in a study of PD-L1 blockade in urothelial cancer. Data came from immunoSEQ multiplex PCR; TCRdb stores just in-frame clones and leaves some out. The table includes roughly 28,000 clones, roughly 84% detected once. Sequenced material: PBMCs, taken around atezolizumab (anti-PD-L1) treatment. Every receptor here comes from a man in his 70s with urothelial cancer. Each CDR3 is given with its conserved first and last residue. D genes are given only for firm matches. Size values are once, few and many counts, or a class for expanded clones, and some rows have none.

v_gene	j_gene	len	d_gene	abundance	CDR3nt	CDR3aa
TRBV5-4	TRBJ1-3	15	NA	NA	TGTGCCAGCAGCGCGTCGGGGGGTTCTGGAAACACCATATATTTT	CASSASGGSGNTIYF
TRBV4-1	TRBJ2-5	15	NA	NA	TGCGCCAGCAGCCAAGATTTCTCCAGGGGTGAGACCCAGTACTTC	CASSQDFSRGETQYF
TRBV14	TRBJ2-7	14	NA	few	TGTGCCAGCAGCCAAGATCGACAGAGCTACGAGCAGTACTTC	CASSQDRQSYEQYF
TRBV5-6	TRBJ2-7	14	TRBD1	NA	TGTGCCAGCAGCCCCGGGACAGGGTTGTTCGAGCAGTACTTC	CASSPGTGLFEQYF
TRBV11-2	TRBJ2-5	15	NA	NA	TGTGCCAGCAGCAATGCGGGGGCCCCTCAAGAGACCCAGTACTTC	CASSNAGAPQETQYF
TRBV6-5	TRBJ2-7	16	TRBD2	NA	TGTGCCAGCAGTTACGGGGCTAGCGGGCGGTTCTACGAGCAGTACTTC	CASSYGASGRFYEQYF
TRBV6-5	TRBJ2-7	14	TRBD1	NA	TGTGCCAGCAGTACCGGGACAGGAGGTTACGAGCAGTACTTC	CASSTGTGGYEQYF
TRBV6-1	TRBJ2-1	13	NA	NA	TGTGCCAGCAGTTGGGAGGCTAGCTTCGAGCAGTTCTTC	CASSWEASFEQFF
TRBV19	TRBJ1-5	13	NA	NA	TGTGCCAGTAGTACGCAGGGGAATCAGCCCCAGCATTTT	CASSTQGNQPQHF
TRBV15	TRBJ2-5	14	NA	NA	TGTGCCACCAGCAGAACCCCGGGGCAAGAGACCCAGTACTTC	CATSRTPGQETQYF
TRBV28	TRBJ1-1	14	NA	NA	TGTGCCAGCAGTTTACCCGACAGGAACACTGAAGCTTTCTTT	CASSLPDRNTEAFF
TRBV5-1	TRBJ2-3	15	NA	once	TGCGCCAGCAGCTTGGGACAAGCCTCCACAGATACGCAGTATTTT	CASSLGQASTDTQYF
TRBV9	TRBJ1-1	14	NA	NA	TGTGCCAGCAGCGTCTCGGAGCGGACGTCCTCGGTTTTCTTT	CASSVSERTSSVFF
TRBV6-1	TRBJ1-3	12	NA	NA	TGTGCTAGCAGTGCTCTACGAAACACCATATATTTT	CASSALRNTIYF
TRBV9	TRBJ1-1	13	NA	NA	TGTGCCAGCAGTCCAGGGGATGATACTGAAGCTTTCTTT	CASSPGDDTEAFF
TRBV28	TRBJ1-2	14	NA	NA	TGTGCCAGCAGTGTGGACAGCTCTAACTATGGCTACACCTTC	CASSVDSSNYGYTF
TRBV5-4	TRBJ1-2	14	NA	NA	TGTGCCAGCAGCTTGGAAGGGGTCCGCTATGGCTACACCTTC	CASSLEGVRYGYTF
TRBV15	TRBJ2-1	14	NA	few	TGTGCCACCAGCAGAGAGGCTAGCGACAATGAGCAGTTCTTC	CATSREASDNEQFF
TRBV19	TRBJ1-1	17	NA	NA	TGTGCCAGTAGTATTAGTGTTCGGCGGGGCATGAACACTGAAGCTTTCTTT	CASSISVRRGMNTEAFF
TRBV21-1	TRBJ2-7	14	NA	NA	TGTGCCAGCAGCAAATGGCAGGTAGGCTACGAGCAGTACTTC	CASSKWQVGYEQYF